Following are 5 T cell receptor beta chains from one sample sequenced in a study of OX40 agonist ivuxolimab in advanced cancers. Produced via immunoSEQ multiplex PCR; TCRdb's table is partial and in-frame only. This sample has tens of thousands of clones; around 90% occur once, and the top ten carry roughly 0.66%. The source material was CD4+ or CD8+ T cells sorted from blood, sampled in a trial of the OX40 agonist ivuxolimab. These receptors originate from an adult with an advanced solid tumor such as melanoma, head and neck, liver or kidney cancer.

CDR3: CASSRQGSPGELFF. The CDR3 nucleotides read TGCGCCAGCAGCCGACAGGGGAGCCCCGGGGAGCTGTTTTTT. The chain carries TRBV4-1 and TRBJ2-2; 8 bases are a match to TRBD1. Germline V CDR1 and CDR2: MGHRA, YSYEKL. The CDR3 has 14 residues. V dropped 4 bases and J dropped 6; count of bases not matched to a gene: 4.

This sequence joins TRBV9 and TRBJ2-3, with no clear D. Trimming took off 4 bases at V and 4 bases at J, with 13 bases between the two ends. Germline CDR1 and CDR2: SGDLS and YYNGEE. The CDR3 sequence is 14 residues long. CDR3 DNA: TGTGCCAGCAGCCCTGGGTCACTGGCAGATACGCAGTATTTT. Residues: CASSPGSLADTQYF.

The chain joins TRBV6-5 to TRBJ1-3; D call uncertain. Germline CDR1 reads MNHEY; CDR2 reads SVGAGI. Trimming cost V 2 bases and J 4 bases, with 3 bases left between them. CDR3 length: 12 residues. The CDR3 sequence is CASSYEGNTIYF. DNA of the CDR3: TGTGCCAGCAGTTACGAGGGAAACACCATATATTTT.

The rearrangement uses TRBV7-2 and TRBJ1-1; 8 bases are shared with TRBD1. V was clipped by 2 bases and J by 6 bases; unmatched bases: 5. This CDR3 region has 14 residues. Germline V CDR1 and CDR2: SGHTA, FQGNSA. CDR3 protein: CASSLRTGPPEAFF. The CDR3 nucleotides read TGTGCCAGCAGCTTAAGGACAGGGCCCCCTGAAGCTTTCTTT.

This chain uses TRBV6-6 with TRBJ2-4; TRBD1 aligns across 12 bases. The ends lost 0 bases at V and 5 bases at J; junction bases unmatched: 2. The CDR3 contains 16 residues. Germline V gene data show CDR1 as MNHNY and CDR2 as SVGAGI (reference sequence). CDR3 bases: TGTGCCAGCAGTTACTCGGGGACAGGGGGCGAAAACATTCAGTACTTC. It is translated as CASSYSGTGGENIQYF.